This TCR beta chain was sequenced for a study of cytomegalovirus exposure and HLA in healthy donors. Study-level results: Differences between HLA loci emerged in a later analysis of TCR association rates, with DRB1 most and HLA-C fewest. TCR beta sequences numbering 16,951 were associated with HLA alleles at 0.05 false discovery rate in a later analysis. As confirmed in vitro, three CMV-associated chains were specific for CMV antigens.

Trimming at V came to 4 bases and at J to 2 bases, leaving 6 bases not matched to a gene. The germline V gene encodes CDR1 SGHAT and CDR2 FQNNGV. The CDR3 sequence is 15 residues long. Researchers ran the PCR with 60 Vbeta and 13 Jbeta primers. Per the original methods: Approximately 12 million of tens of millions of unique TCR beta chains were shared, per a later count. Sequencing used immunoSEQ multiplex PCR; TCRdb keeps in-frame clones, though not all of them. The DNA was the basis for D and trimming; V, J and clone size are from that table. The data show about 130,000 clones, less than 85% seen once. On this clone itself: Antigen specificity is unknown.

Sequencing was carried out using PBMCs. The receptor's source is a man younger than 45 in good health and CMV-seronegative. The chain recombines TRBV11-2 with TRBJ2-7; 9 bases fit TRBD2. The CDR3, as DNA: TGTGCCAGCAGCTCGCCCGGGACTAGCCCCTACGAGCAGTACTTC. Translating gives CASSSPGTSPYEQYF. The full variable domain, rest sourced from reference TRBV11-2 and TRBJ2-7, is EAGVAQSPRYKIIEKRQSVAFWCNPISGHATLYWYQQILGQGPKLLIQFQNNGVVDDSQLPKDRFSAERLKGVDSTLKIQPAKLEDSAVYLCASSSPGTSPYEQYFGPGTRLTVT.